This T cell receptor beta chain was sequenced during a study of blood T cell repertoires in COVID-19. Study-wide background: Specimens from acute and convalescent COVID-19 originated in the United States, Italy and Spain.

As processed by the authors: Estimates of nucleated cell counts were drawn from the amplification of reference gene primers. Libraries were prepared by immunoSEQ multiplex PCR; TCRdb keeps only in-frame clonotypes and omits some of them. V and J calls and clone size are copied from that table; D and trimming were computed from the DNA. The table lists 60,000 to 80,000 clones, roughly 84% of them singletons. The CDR3 has 14 amino acids. The germline V gene has CDR1 LGHNA and CDR2 YSLEER. V dropped 1 base and J dropped 0 bases, with 6 bases sitting between them. J is TRBJ1-2 and V is TRBV4-3; no reliable D call. The sequence came from a man in his fifties with active COVID-19. The sample was peripheral blood. The CDR3 sequence is CASSQGTSNYGYTF. The CDR3 DNA is TGCGCCAGCAGCCAAGGAACATCTAACTATGGCTACACCTTC.